The 30 T cell receptor beta chains given below trace back to one sample, sequenced in a study of T cell changes during pregnancy in multiple sclerosis. Generated by immunoSEQ multiplex PCR, the TCRdb table keeps only in-frame clones and is missing some. The repertoire holds about 31,000 clones, with around 93% as singletons. The sample here was CD4+ T cells from peripheral blood mononuclear cells, taken in the second trimester of pregnancy. The receptor set was obtained from a female donor with multiple sclerosis, enrolled in a pregnancy study.

This clone has a single count. The rearrangement links TRBV7-2 to TRBJ2-5, with 11 bases matching TRBD1. The V gene end was trimmed by 4 bases and the J gene end by 5 bases; junction bases not matched to a gene: 9. The CDR3 has 16 amino acids. Per germline, CDR1 SGHTA and CDR2 FQGNSA. The CDR3 here is CASSSRGTGGRETQYF. CDR3 nucleotide sequence: TGTGCCAGCAGCTCACGTGGGACAGGGGGACGGGAGACCCAGTACTTC. The complete variable domain, with remaining parts taken from reference TRBV7-2 and TRBJ2-5, reads GAGVSQSPSNKVTEKGKDVELRCDPISGHTALYWYRQSLGQGLEFLIYFQGNSAPDKSGLPSDRFSAERTGGSVSTLTIQRTQQEDSAVYLCASSSRGTGGRETQYFGPGTRLLVL.

The chain couples TRBV11-2 to TRBJ1-1; no clear D gene. Germline loops: CDR1 SGHAT, CDR2 FQNNGV. V shed 1 base and J shed 2 bases, with 5 bases lying between them. The CDR3 spans 13 residues. The CDR3, as DNA: TGTGCCAGCAGCTTAGCCCTAAACACTGAAGCTTTCTTT. Translated: CASSLALNTEAFF. Supplemented by reference TRBV11-2 and TRBJ1-1, the full variable domain reads EAGVAQSPRYKIIEKRQSVAFWCNPISGHATLYWYQQILGQGPKLLIQFQNNGVVDDSQLPKDRFSAERLKGVDSTLKIQPAKLEDSAVYLCASSLALNTEAFFGQGTRLTVV.

This chain connects TRBV1 to TRBJ2-6; the table's D gene call, TRBD1, was not cross checked with the DNA. TRBV1 is designated a pseudogene. The CDR3 is 17 amino acids. CDR3: CTSSDKCAQSRANVLTF. The CDR3 bases are TGCACCAGCAGTGATAAGTGTGCACAAAGTCGGGCCAACGTCCTGACTTTC.

The V gene is TRBV2, the J gene TRBJ1-1, with D maybe TRBD1 (6 bases). The germline gives CDR1 SNHLY, CDR2 FYNNEI. CDR3 length: 17 residues. Trimming pared 7 bases from V and 0 bases from J, leaving 21 bases between. CDR3: CASNEQGILNMNTEAFF. CDR3 DNA: TGTGCCAGCAACGAACAGGGCATTCTAAACATGAACACTGAAGCTTTCTTT.

The J gene is TRBJ2-1, the V gene TRBV19; the D is unclear. The CDR3 length is 11 residues. V lost 6 bases and J 4 bases, leaving 4 bases between the germline ends. The germline gives CDR1 LNHDA, CDR2 SQIVND (reference sequence). The CDR3 DNA follows: TGTGCCAGTAGCCTATACAATGAGCAGTTCTTC. This gives the protein CASSLYNEQFF.

The chain combines TRBV30 with TRBJ2-5, with D maybe TRBD1 (5 bases). Germline-derived CDR1 and CDR2 are GTSNPN and SVGIG (reference sequence). CDR3 length: 12 amino acids. The V gene lost 2 bases and the J gene lost 5 bases, with 9 bases spanning the gap. The CDR3 nucleotides read TGTGCCTGGAGTAAGGGGCGGGAGACCCAGTACTTC. Its translation: CAWSKGRETQYF.

V gene TRBV6-1 combines with J gene TRBJ1-1; D is possibly TRBD1 (5 bases). Trimming stripped 6 bases from V and 3 bases from J, with 14 bases between. The length of the CDR3 is 14 residues. Per the germline V gene, CDR1 is MNHNS and CDR2 is SASEGT. DNA for the CDR3: TGTGCCAGCAGCGCCGGGGGGACCCACACTGAAGCTTTCTTT. This encodes CASSAGGTHTEAFF.

Here the CDR3 DNA reads TGTGCCAGCAGCACGCAACAGGGCCTCTCTGGAAACACCATATATTTT. This codes for CASSTQQGLSGNTIYF. The genes are TRBV5-4 and TRBJ1-3; weak D call: TRBD1 (6 bases). This CDR3 has 16 amino acids. Germline V lookup: CDR1 SGHNT, CDR2 YYREEE (reference sequence). The ends were cut back, 4 bases at V and 0 bases at J, with 14 bases in the middle.

V usage is TRBV5-5 and J usage is TRBJ2-3; D perhaps matches TRBD2 (6 bases). V was clipped by 4 bases and J by 4 bases, with 13 bases between them. The CDR3 runs 14 residues. Germline V gene sequence: CDR1 SGHKS, CDR2 YYEKEE (reference sequence). The CDR3: CASSLPAGPDTQYF. CDR3 DNA sequence: TGTGCCAGCAGCCTTCCAGCGGGCCCAGATACGCAGTATTTT.

The chain links TRBV10-3 to TRBJ1-1, with 12 bases fitting TRBD1. CDR3 length equals 16 residues. The J segment lost 0 bases and the V segment lost 10 bases, leaving 9 bases of the junction unmatched. Germline assignment: CDR1 ENHRY and CDR2 SYGVKD. CDR3 nucleotide sequence: TGTGCCACTCGGATGGGACAGGGGGCTCTGAACACTGAAGCTTTCTTT. As protein: CATRMGQGALNTEAFF.

The DNA for the CDR3 is TGTGCCAGCAGCGACGCTAGCAGGGAGACCCAGTACTTC. As protein: CASSDASRETQYF. This rearrangement joins TRBV7-9 to TRBJ2-5; D perhaps matches TRBD2 (5 bases). CDR1 and CDR2 from the germline V gene are SEHNR and FQNEAQ (reference sequence). The ends were cut back, 5 bases at V and 5 bases at J, with 12 bases in the middle. The CDR3 is made up of 13 amino acids.

The chain joins TRBV10-3 to TRBJ2-5; 13 bases fit TRBD2. The junction had 3 bases not matched to a gene; V was cut back by 4 bases and J by 1 base. The germline gives CDR1 ENHRY, CDR2 SYGVKD. The CDR3 consists of 16 residues. The CDR3 DNA is TGTGCCATCAGTGCTGGGACTAGCGGGACCCAAGAGACCCAGTACTTC. Translated: CAISAGTSGTQETQYF.

The chain recombines TRBV20-1 with TRBJ2-7; unclear D gene. V was clipped by 4 bases and J by 0 bases, with 4 bases between them. This CDR3 spans 11 amino acids. The V gene's germline CDR1 is DFQATT and CDR2 SNEGSKA (reference sequence). Written as DNA, the CDR3 is TGCAGTGCTATAGTCTCCTACGAGCAGTACTTC. Translation: CSAIVSYEQYF.

The V gene is TRBV5-5, the J gene TRBJ2-3, with 8 positions matching TRBD1. CDR3 length: 13 residues. Germline CDR1 is SGHKS and CDR2 is YYEKEE (reference sequence). The ends lost 0 bases at V and 9 bases at J; junction bases unmatched: 3. CDR3 sequence (DNA): TGTGCCAGCAGCTTGGCGGACAGGGCGACGCAGTATTTT. This translates into CASSLADRATQYF.

V and J are TRBV19 and TRBJ1-1; D perhaps matches TRBD1 (5 bases). Germline-derived CDR1 and CDR2 are LNHDA and SQIVND (reference sequence). V lost 3 bases and J 3 bases, leaving 14 bases between the germline ends. This CDR3 has 15 amino acids. Here the CDR3 reads CASSIRDGGYTEAFF. The CDR3 nucleotides read TGTGCCAGTAGTATCCGGGACGGGGGATACACTGAAGCTTTCTTT.

The rearrangement uses TRBV6-1 and TRBJ1-1; 7 bases are shared with TRBD1. V gave up 3 bases and J gave up 1 base; unmatched junction bases: 5. Germline V gene sequence: CDR1 MNHNS, CDR2 SASEGT. This CDR3 is built from 15 residues. The CDR3 nucleotides are TGTGCCAGCAGTGAGGGGACAGATACGAACACTGAAGCTTTCTTT. It specifies CASSEGTDTNTEAFF.

This rearrangement joins TRBV30 to TRBJ1-2, with a tentative D call TRBD1 (5 bases). Between the trimmed V and J ends, which lost 2 bases and 8 bases, there was a span of 18 bases. The CDR3 runs to 14 residues. Germline CDR1 GTSNPN, CDR2 SVGIG (reference sequence). The CDR3 spells CAWSRVRVGRGYTF. As DNA, the CDR3 is TGTGCCTGGAGTAGGGTCAGGGTCGGTCGGGGCTACACCTTC.

The chain links TRBV5-1 to TRBJ2-3, with 8 positions matching TRBD1. The V gene's germline CDR1 is SGHRS and CDR2 YFSETQ. Losses at the gene ends were 4 bases for V and 4 bases for J; bases not matched to a gene: 5. The CDR3 length is 14 residues. This chain's CDR3 is CASSHDRGSDTQYF. Written as DNA, the CDR3 is TGCGCCAGCAGCCATGACAGGGGATCAGATACGCAGTATTTT.

The J gene is TRBJ1-3, the V gene TRBV5-4; tentatively, D is TRBD1 (6 bases). Between the trimmed V and J ends, which lost 4 bases and 0 bases, there was a span of 20 bases. This CDR3 has 18 amino acids. Germline V gives CDR1 SGHNT, CDR2 YYREEE (reference sequence). CDR3 sequence (DNA): TGTGCCAGCAGCCCTTGGCCGAGGGGGGGTGACTCTGGAAACACCATATATTTT. This codes for CASSPWPRGGDSGNTIYF.

This clone was detected only once. V gene TRBV2 combines with J gene TRBJ1-2; D unclear. The CDR3 runs 14 residues. Germline V CDR1 and CDR2: SNHLY, FYNNEI. V gave up 5 bases and J gave up 4 bases, with 14 bases separating them. The CDR3 loop is CASSLVERGYGYTF. Here the CDR3 DNA reads TGTGCCAGCAGTCTTGTGGAGCGGGGCTATGGCTACACCTTC.

As concerns this clone: Other DNA sequences in the same sample also yield this CDR3. This chain joins TRBV7-2 and TRBJ2-5; 11 nucleotides align to TRBD2. The CDR3 spans 14 residues. Germline-derived CDR1 and CDR2 are SGHTA and FQGNSA. V was clipped by 3 bases and J by 5 bases; unmatched bases: 2. DNA of the CDR3: TGTGCCAGCAGCTTTAGCGGGAGGGGGGAGACCCAGTACTTC. It is translated as CASSFSGRGETQYF.

The chain recombines TRBV5-1 with TRBJ1-1; TRBD1 aligns across 8 bases. Germline V gene data show CDR1 as SGHRS and CDR2 as YFSETQ. The V segment lost 4 bases and the J segment 1 base; nucleotides outside the gene matches: 12. The CDR3 runs to 17 residues. The CDR3 sequence: CASSLIGTGQGNTEAFF. CDR3 sequence (DNA): TGCGCCAGCAGCCTAATAGGGACAGGCCAGGGGAACACTGAAGCTTTCTTT.

V usage is TRBV5-1 and J usage is TRBJ2-5; D may be TRBD1 (5 bases). The CDR3 contains 14 residues. Germline assignment: CDR1 SGHRS and CDR2 YFSETQ. V shed 0 bases and J shed 4 bases, with 10 bases lying between them. This CDR3 reads CASSLVNQGETQYF. As DNA, the CDR3 is TGCGCCAGCAGCTTGGTTAATCAGGGAGAGACCCAGTACTTC. Full variable domain (missing parts from reference TRBV5-1 and TRBJ2-5): KAGVTQTPRYLIKTRGQQVTLSCSPISGHRSVSWYQQTPGQGLQFLFEYFSETQRNKGNFPGRFSGRQFSNSRSEMNVSTLELGDSALYLCASSLVNQGETQYFGPGTRLLVL.

The J gene is TRBJ1-2, the V gene TRBV7-3; TRBD1 might be the D (5 bases). This CDR3 spans 17 amino acids. V gave up 5 bases and J gave up 5 bases, with 24 bases separating them. Per germline, CDR1 SGHTA and CDR2 FQGTGA. For the CDR3, the DNA is TGTGCCAGCAGCCTAGACCCCTCAGGTCGGGGGGGATATGGCTACACCTTC. Protein sequence: CASSLDPSGRGGYGYTF.

The chain links TRBV19 to TRBJ1-1; D might be TRBD1 (6 bases). Germline loops: CDR1 LNHDA, CDR2 SQIVND (reference sequence). This CDR3 has 15 amino acids. Trimming removed 3 bases at V and 1 base at J, with 12 bases between. The CDR3 protein is CASSIPGQRNTEAFF. CDR3 sequence (DNA): TGTGCCAGTAGTATTCCTGGACAGAGGAACACTGAAGCTTTCTTT.

The chain is built from TRBV28 and TRBJ2-4; D may be TRBD2 (7 bases). Per germline, CDR1 MDHEN and CDR2 SYDVKM. Deletions cut 7 bases from V and 8 bases from J, with 18 bases between. This CDR3 is built from 14 residues. The chain's CDR3 is CASTLGGGADIQYF. The CDR3 nucleotides are TGTGCCAGCACCCTAGGGGGAGGGGCGGACATTCAGTACTTC.

The chain links TRBV27 to TRBJ2-7, with a tentative D call TRBD1 (6 bases). CDR1 and CDR2 from the germline V gene are MNHEY and SMNVEV (reference sequence). The V end lost 1 base, the J end lost 3 bases, and 10 bases lay between the germline ends. This CDR3 comprises 14 residues. The DNA of the CDR3 is TGTGCCAGCAGTTTATTTGGACAGCTCTACGAGCAGTACTTC. This codes for CASSLFGQLYEQYF.

J is TRBJ2-7 and V is TRBV4-3; no clear D. CDR1 is LGHNA, CDR2 YSLEER, per germline. Trimming took off 0 bases at V and 3 bases at J, with 12 bases between the two ends. CDR3 length: 15 amino acids. The CDR3 nucleotides read TGCGCCAGCAGCCAAGAAAGGCACAGCTACTACGAGCAGTACTTC. As protein: CASSQERHSYYEQYF.

J is TRBJ2-7 and V is TRBV9, with a tentative D call TRBD1 (5 bases). In germline, CDR1 is SGDLS, CDR2 YYNGEE. The ends were cut back, 1 base at V and 0 bases at J, with 8 bases in the middle. This CDR3 has 14 amino acids. The CDR3 nucleotides are TGTGCCAGCAGCGTACAGGGTAGCTCCTACGAGCAGTACTTC. It yields the protein CASSVQGSSYEQYF.

The rearrangement links TRBV6-5 to TRBJ2-7; 12 positions match TRBD1. The germline CDR1 and CDR2 sequences are MNHEY and SVGAGI. The CDR3 extends over 14 amino acids. V lost 6 bases and J lost 6; bases outside the gene matches: 6. CDR3 amino acids: CASSLGQGAFEQYF. CDR3 nucleotides: TGTGCCAGCAGCTTGGGACAGGGGGCATTCGAGCAGTACTTC.